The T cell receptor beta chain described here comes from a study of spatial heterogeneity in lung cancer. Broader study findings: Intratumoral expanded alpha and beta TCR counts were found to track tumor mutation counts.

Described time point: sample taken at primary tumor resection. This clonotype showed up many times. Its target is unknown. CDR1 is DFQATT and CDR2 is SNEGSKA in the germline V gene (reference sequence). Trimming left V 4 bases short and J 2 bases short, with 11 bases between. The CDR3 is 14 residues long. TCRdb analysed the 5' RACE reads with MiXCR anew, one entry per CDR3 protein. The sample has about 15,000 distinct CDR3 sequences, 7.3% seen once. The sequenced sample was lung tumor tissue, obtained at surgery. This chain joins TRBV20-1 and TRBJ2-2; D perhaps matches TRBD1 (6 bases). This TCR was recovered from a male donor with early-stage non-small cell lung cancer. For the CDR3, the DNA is TGCAGTGCTACGGGACAAGGAAACACCGGGGAGCTGTTTTTT. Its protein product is CSATGQGNTGELFF.